The rows below give T cell receptor beta chains drawn from one sample of a study of T cells in Graves' hyperthyroidism and ophthalmopathy. TCRdb fed the multiplex PCR reads into MiXCR, producing one record per CDR3 protein. The table lists approximately 300,000 distinct CDR3 sequences, approximately 15% of them singletons. Source material: blood. The receptors shown here come from a man under 40 with Graves' hyperthyroidism. Each CDR3 is given with its conserved first and last residue. The D gene is left open where the match is weak. Only part of the rows carry a size: once, few, many, or a class if the clone is expanded.

clone_size j_call d_call v_call cdr3_aa cdr3_nt
. TRBJ1-2 . TRBV5-4 CASSHFLGGLGYTF TGTGCCAGCAGCCACTTTCTTGGCGGCCTCGGCTACACCTTC
. TRBJ1-5 . TRBV5-8 CASSLSPNGQPQHF TGTGCCAGCAGCTTGAGTCCTAACGGCCAGCCCCAGCATTTT
few TRBJ2-3 . TRBV30 CAWSVPQGFTDTQYF TGTGCCTGGAGTGTACCACAGGGCTTCACAGATACGCAGTATTTT
many TRBJ2-7 . TRBV5-1 CASSFGQIDEQYF TGCGCCAGCAGCTTCGGACAGATCGACGAGCAGTACTTC
. TRBJ2-5 . TRBV25-1 CASSEYGLGHREETQYF TGTGCCAGCAGTGAATATGGATTGGGTCACAGGGAAGAGACCCAGTACTTC
many TRBJ1-1 . TRBV5-6 CASSLGSGEAFF TGTGCCAGCAGCTTGGGGTCGGGTGAAGCTTTCTTT
few TRBJ2-7 TRBD2 TRBV4-2 CASSRRVGTNVNEQYF TGTGCCAGCAGCCGACGCGTCGGGACTAACGTAAACGAGCAGTACTTC
many TRBJ2-7 . TRBV4-1 CASSHLNSGDEQYF TGCGCCAGCAGCCATTTGAATTCCGGGGACGAGCAGTACTTC
many TRBJ1-4 . TRBV30 CAWSAGGGNEKLFF TGTGCCTGGAGCGCCGGCGGGGGTAATGAAAAACTGTTTTTT
many TRBJ2-3 . TRBV5-1 CASRMSDSTDTQYF TGCGCCAGCAGAATGTCGGACAGTACAGATACGCAGTATTTT
many TRBJ2-7 . TRBV25-1 CASTGRSYEQYF TGTGCCAGCACGGGCCGCTCCTACGAGCAGTACTTC
many TRBJ1-1 TRBD1 TRBV30 CAINRGGNTEAFF TGTGCCATCAACAGGGGCGGGAACACTGAAGCTTTCTTT
many TRBJ1-1 . TRBV6-1 CASTFLTSTEAFF TGTGCCAGCACCTTTTTAACATCCACTGAAGCTTTCTTT
many TRBJ2-5 TRBD2 TRBV12-3/TRBV12-4 CASTALPGLAGGLGETQYF TGTGCCAGCACCGCCCTACCGGGACTAGCGGGAGGGCTGGGGGAGACCCAGTACTTC
few TRBJ2-1 . TRBV10-3 CAIRDSENNEQFF TGTGCCATTCGGGACTCAGAGAACAATGAGCAGTTCTTC
. TRBJ2-5 TRBD1 TRBV19 CASSIGDRGTQYF TGTGCCAGTAGTATTGGGGACAGGGGAACCCAGTACTTC
. TRBJ1-2 TRBD1 TRBV29-1 CSVTPGTGSYGYTF TGCAGCGTTACCCCCGGGACAGGGAGCTATGGCTACACCTTC
. TRBJ2-5 TRBD2 TRBV11-2 CASSLALAGKETQYF TGTGCCAGCAGCTTAGCTCTAGCGGGGAAAGAGACCCAGTACTTC
many TRBJ2-5 . TRBV2 CATGVEYQETQYF TGTGCCACGGGGGTGGAGTACCAAGAGACCCAGTACTTC
many TRBJ1-2 . TRBV7-9 CASSLGTYYGYTF TGTGCCAGCAGCTTAGGTACCTACTATGGCTACACCTTC
. TRBJ2-4 TRBD1 TRBV13 CASSLWGQKVQYF TGTGCCAGCAGCTTGTGGGGACAGAAGGTTCAGTACTTC
. TRBJ2-3 . TRBV10-3 CATALAEITDTQYF TGTGCCACCGCGTTAGCAGAGATCACAGATACGCAGTATTTT
once TRBJ2-1 TRBD1 TRBV6-2/TRBV6-3 CASSGQGFYNEQFF TGTGCCAGCAGTGGACAGGGTTTTTACAATGAGCAGTTCTTC
many TRBJ2-3 TRBD2 TRBV28 CASRGAGSRLRDTQYF TGTGCCAGCAGGGGAGCGGGGAGCCGACTCAGAGATACGCAGTATTTT
. TRBJ2-7 TRBD2 TRBV3-1 CASSPTGLAASYEQYF TGTGCCAGCAGCCCGACGGGACTAGCGGCCTCCTACGAGCAGTACTTC
. TRBJ2-1 . TRBV27 CASSPRRRLQYNEQFF TGTGCCAGCAGTCCTCGTCGCCGGCTTCAATACAATGAGCAGTTCTTC
few TRBJ1-2 . TRBV20-1 CSARETESYGYTF TGCAGTGCTAGAGAAACAGAGAGCTATGGCTACACCTTC
many TRBJ2-7 . TRBV24-1 CATSEDDSYEQYF TGTGCCACCAGTGAGGACGACTCCTACGAGCAGTACTTC
few TRBJ2-3 . TRBV6-1 CASSPPGRSSTDTQYF TGTGCCAGCAGCCCCCCGGGGAGGTCCAGCACAGATACGCAGTATTTT
. TRBJ2-3 TRBD2 TRBV10-3 CAIKGGTSSPSTDTQYF TGTGCCATCAAGGGAGGGACTAGCAGCCCTAGCACAGATACGCAGTATTTT
few TRBJ2-3 . TRBV5-1 CASSLVSRERNTQYF TGCGCCAGCAGCTTGGTCTCTCGGGAGAGGAATACGCAGTATTTT
many TRBJ2-7 . TRBV28 CASSLAGTTREQYF TGTGCCAGCAGTTTAGCGGGGACCACGAGGGAGCAGTACTTC
. TRBJ2-1 . TRBV5-1 CASTLVAGVPNEQFF TGCGCCAGCACCCTAGTGGCGGGCGTTCCAAATGAGCAGTTCTTC
. TRBJ2-3 . TRBV5-1 CASSLGGTTHTQYF TGCGCCAGCAGCTTGGGTGGGACCACACATACGCAGTATTTT
many TRBJ1-1 TRBD1 TRBV5-1 CASSINRDRGVENTEAFF TGCGCCAGCAGCATAAACCGGGACAGGGGGGTGGAGAACACTGAAGCTTTCTTT
many TRBJ1-5 . TRBV20-1 CSASQGPRAVVNQPQHF TGCAGTGCTTCACAGGGTCCGCGGGCAGTAGTCAATCAGCCCCAGCATTTT
. TRBJ2-2 . TRBV20-1 CSARDSGSGELFF TGCAGTGCTAGAGATTCCGGGTCCGGGGAGCTGTTTTTT
many TRBJ2-5 . TRBV7-3 CASSLNAPGLGETQYF TGTGCCAGCAGCTTAAACGCGCCAGGGTTAGGCGAGACCCAGTACTTC
many TRBJ2-2 TRBD2 TRBV12-3/TRBV12-4 CASSLQLAGAGELFF TGTGCCAGCAGTTTACAACTAGCGGGAGCCGGGGAGCTGTTTTTT
few TRBJ2-7 . TRBV2 CASSEGWGEDEQYF TGTGCCAGCAGTGAAGGTTGGGGGGAGGACGAGCAGTACTTC
many TRBJ1-2 . TRBV11-2 CASSLDLNVRQYGYTF TGTGCCAGCAGCTTAGATCTAAATGTTCGGCAGTATGGCTACACCTTC
. TRBJ2-7 . TRBV20-1 CSARDAGENYEQYF TGCAGTGCTAGAGATGCGGGTGAAAACTACGAGCAGTACTTC
. TRBJ2-2 TRBD2 TRBV6-1 CASSPGLAGITGELFF TGTGCCAGCAGTCCTGGGTTAGCGGGGATCACCGGGGAGCTGTTTTTT
few TRBJ2-5 . TRBV7-8 CASSLDQRLTYF TGTGCCAGCAGCTTAGACCAACGGTTGACGTACTTC
many TRBJ2-3 . TRBV2 CASRRETDTQYF TGTGCCAGCAGGCGGGAAACAGATACGCAGTATTTT
few TRBJ2-3 TRBD2 TRBV29-1 CSPWTSGSGADTQYF TGCAGCCCGTGGACTAGCGGGAGTGGGGCAGATACGCAGTATTTT
many TRBJ1-4 . TRBV20-1 CSARDLDDMAREKLFF TGCAGTGCTAGAGATCTCGATGACATGGCACGGGAAAAACTGTTTTTT
. TRBJ2-1 . TRBV5-5 CASSFQGGNEQFF TGTGCCAGCAGCTTTCAAGGGGGCAATGAGCAGTTCTTC
many TRBJ2-1 TRBD2 TRBV3-1 CASSQGLGSGGNEQFF TGTGCCAGCAGCCAAGGTCTCGGATCGGGGGGAAATGAGCAGTTCTTC
many TRBJ2-1 . TRBV7-3 CASSLTFRSYNEQFF TGTGCCAGCAGCTTAACGTTTCGCTCCTACAATGAGCAGTTCTTC
many TRBJ1-5 . TRBV18 CASSQGYGSNQPQHF TGTGCCAGCTCGCAGGGGTACGGAAGCAATCAGCCCCAGCATTTT
few TRBJ2-1 . TRBV6-1 CASHRRDIEGNEQFF TGTGCCAGCCATCGGCGGGACATTGAGGGAAATGAGCAGTTCTTC
. TRBJ2-3 . TRBV30 CAWSVAASTDTQYF TGTGCCTGGAGTGTAGCGGCTAGCACAGATACGCAGTATTTT
many TRBJ2-7 TRBD1 TRBV6-1 CASSLGQSEQYF TGTGCCAGCAGTCTGGGACAGTCCGAGCAGTACTTC
. TRBJ2-1 . TRBV9 CASSVRSGDYNEQFF TGTGCCAGCAGCGTACGCAGCGGAGATTACAATGAGCAGTTCTTC